The clone carrying this TCR beta chain was counted only a few times. Its antigen remains unknown. V was cut by 2 bases and J by 5 bases, with 12 bases left in between. The CDR3 extends over 13 amino acids. Germline CDR1 reads GTSNPN; CDR2 reads SVGIG (reference sequence). The data were obtained in a study of cytomegalovirus exposure and HLA in healthy donors. Study results and caveats: Many donors shared some public TCRs, even though most TCR sequences were rare. The authors considered a cluster of highly shared sequence variants likely to be a sequencing artifact.

The PCR employed 60 Vbeta primers together with 13 Jbeta primers. Sequenced by immunoSEQ multiplex PCR; TCRdb stores in-frame clones only, minus some. In the table there are more than 85,000 clones, around 15% of which are singletons. The sequenced material came from PBMCs. The receptor comes from a female donor in good health and CMV-seronegative. This chain connects TRBV30 to TRBJ1-2; perhaps TRBD1 as D (5 bases). As DNA, the CDR3 is TGTGCCTGGAGTCCCACAGGCCTTTATGGCTACACCTTC. Protein: CAWSPTGLYGYTF.